This entry describes one TCR beta chain. Everyone who took part was roughly 18 to 95 years old, and they came from over 20 US areas. Which cohort a participant joined came from the clinical history participants gave. Produced via immunoSEQ multiplex PCR; TCRdb's table is partial and in-frame only. Of about 250,000 clones in the sample, roughly 85% were seen once. The data originate from a study of blood T cell repertoires in COVID-19. At the level of the study: Samples representing acute and convalescent COVID-19 were sourced from the United States, Italy and Spain.

The CDR3 consists of 19 residues. V gave up 1 base and J gave up 0 bases, with 21 bases separating them. CDR1 is SGDLS, CDR2 YYNGEE, per germline. Input material: PBMCs or T cells enriched from blood (not recorded which). The chain employs TRBV9 and TRBJ2-3; tentatively, D is TRBD1 (7 bases). This TCR was sampled from a woman in her 30s who had recovered from COVID-19. The DNA for the CDR3 is TGTGCCAGCAGCGTAAGAGGAGGGAGCGGAGGGGGCAGCACAGATACGCAGTATTTT. Residues: CASSVRGGSGGGSTDTQYF.